This T cell receptor beta chain was captured by sequencing in a study of shared clonotypes between healthy human individuals. Background on the study: Donors, aged 18 to 49, were a couple of women and a few men. Study observations and caveats: In having few donors, the study represented limited genetic and exposure-history diversity.

Germline trimming cut 3 bases from V and 2 bases from J; bases unmatched to any gene: 4. CDR1 and CDR2 from the germline V gene are MNHNS and SASEGT. CDR3 length: 16 amino acids. Worth noting for this clone: Antigen: not known.

Researchers divided each subset's genomic DNA evenly across several immunoSEQ plates. TCRdb's copy holds only in-frame clones and misses some; the assay was immunoSEQ multiplex PCR. This repertoire shows roughly 1 million clones, 70% to 80% found once; its top ten account for about 0.52%. The sequence was collected from a man younger than 30 in good health. Some clones in this sample may be carry-over from other donors' samples. The sequenced sample was memory CD4+ T cells from PBMCs. Stated subset: CD45RA-negative fraction. The rearrangement joins TRBV6-1 to TRBJ2-6; 7 bases map to TRBD2. The CDR3 coding sequence is TGTGCCAGCAGTGACCCGGGGGGAACTGGGGCCAACGTCCTGACTTTC. Its translation: CASSDPGGTGANVLTF.